The rows below give T cell receptor beta chains drawn from one sample of a study of molecular identifiers for immune sequencing clone quantification. MiXCR, applied by TCRdb to the PCR reads, yields one record per CDR3 protein. The table includes 88,000 or so distinct CDR3 sequences, around 23% detected once. Material for sequencing was naive CD8+ T cells from blood, with Jurkat cell RNA spiked in. The source is a human donor in good health. Some libraries in this study had Jurkat cell RNA spiked in. Both conserved end residues are part of each CDR3. D genes are given only for firm matches. Size tells how often a clone was seen (once, few, many) or the class of an expanded clone, and some rows leave it out.

TRBV20-1	many	NA	TRBJ2-2	TGCAGTGCTAGAGTTGACAGCAACACCGGGGAGCTGTTTTTT	CSARVDSNTGELFF
TRBV20-1	NA	NA	TRBJ2-1	TGCAGTGCTAGAGATCGTAAGCTGACGGTCCCCTACAATGAGCAGTTCTTC	CSARDRKLTVPYNEQFF
TRBV7-9	many	TRBD1	TRBJ1-1	TGTGCCAGCAGCTTAGGGTCGGTGCAGGGGGCCGCGGCTGAAGCTTTCTTT	CASSLGSVQGAAAEAFF
TRBV7-9	many	NA	TRBJ1-5	TGTGCCAGCAGCTTAGCGCAGGGCAGCCGCAATCAGCCCCAGCATTTT	CASSLAQGSRNQPQHF
TRBV29-1	few	TRBD2	TRBJ2-7	TGCAGCGTCACAGGCGGGGGCTCCTACGAGCAGTACTTC	CSVTGGGSYEQYF
TRBV7-9	many	NA	TRBJ2-7	TGTGCCAGCAGCTTAGAGGGAGCGAACGAGCAGTACTTC	CASSLEGANEQYF
TRBV12-3/TRBV12-4	many	NA	TRBJ2-3	TGTGCCAGCAGGTGGGGGGGCACAGATACGCAGTATTTT	CASRWGGTDTQYF
TRBV3-1	many	TRBD2	TRBJ2-7	TGTGCCAGCTCACTAGCGGGGATACCCGAGCAGTACTTC	CASSLAGIPEQYF
TRBV6-6	few	NA	TRBJ2-5	TGTGCCAGCAGTCGCACTGGGACACCTAAGACCCAGTACTTC	CASSRTGTPKTQYF
TRBV7-2	NA	NA	TRBJ2-7	TGTGCCAGCAGCCCGCCTCATTTGGGGCAGGTCGACTGCGAGCAGTACTTC	CASSPPHLGQVDCEQYF
TRBV6-5	many	TRBD1	TRBJ2-7	TGTGCCAGCAGTTCAAATTCGGGACAGCACTACGAGCAGTACTTC	CASSSNSGQHYEQYF
TRBV23-1	many	NA	TRBJ2-2	NA	CASSQFTGGGPGSCFF
TRBV7-9	few	NA	TRBJ1-1	TGTGCCAGCCCCCAGGCTTTCTTT	CASPQAFF
TRBV27	many	NA	TRBJ2-7	TGTGCCAGCAGCACGGGGGTGCGGGACGAGCAGTACTTC	CASSTGVRDEQYF
TRBV28	many	TRBD1	TRBJ2-3	TGTGCCAGCAGTGATACCGGGACAGGGGACACAGATACGCAGTATTTT	CASSDTGTGDTDTQYF
TRBV5-1	few	NA	TRBJ2-1	TGCGCCAGCAGCTTGGTAGGGCTAGGTGGTTACAATGAGCAGTTCTTC	CASSLVGLGGYNEQFF
TRBV5-1	NA	TRBD2	TRBJ2-1	TGCGCCAGCAGCTTGCTAGCGGGGGGGAGGGATGAGCAGTTCTTC	CASSLLAGGRDEQFF
TRBV7-9	NA	TRBD2	TRBJ2-1	TGTGCCAGCAGCTTAGCGCTAAGAACTGCGGGACTAGCGGACAATGAGCAGTTCTTC	CASSLALRTAGLADNEQFF
TRBV20-1	few	TRBD1	TRBJ2-7	TGCAGTGCTAGCGTATCTCCAGGACAGGAGAGTCCCTACGAGCAGTACTTC	CSASVSPGQESPYEQYF
TRBV13	NA	TRBD2	TRBJ2-1	TGTGCCAGCAGCCCTCCGGGTAGCGGGCCCAGCTCCTACAATGAGCAGTTCTTC	CASSPPGSGPSSYNEQFF
TRBV20-1	many	TRBD1	TRBJ2-5	TGCAGTGCTAGAGATTACGGGACAGGGGTAGAGACCCAGTACTTC	CSARDYGTGVETQYF
TRBV6-2/TRBV6-3	many	NA	TRBJ2-3	TGTGCCAGCAGTTACCCGGAGGGAGCGACGAATACGCAGTATTTT	CASSYPEGATNTQYF
TRBV6-5	many	TRBD2	TRBJ2-5	TGTGCCAGCAGTCCTGAGGGAGGGTCCCCAGAGACCCAGTACTTC	CASSPEGGSPETQYF
TRBV28	NA	NA	TRBJ2-2	TGTGCCAGCAGTTTATTCACCGGGGAGCTGTTTTTT	CASSLFTGELFF
TRBV19	medium-sized	NA	TRBJ1-5	TGTGCCAGCAGTTTGGGGAATCAGCCCCAGCATTTT	CASSLGNQPQHF
TRBV7-9	many	NA	TRBJ2-3	TGTGCCAGCAGCCCCCCCTCAGGGTGGAGCACAGATACGCAGTATTTT	CASSPPSGWSTDTQYF
TRBV12-3/TRBV12-4	many	TRBD1	TRBJ2-1	TGTGCCCTCAGAGGACAGGGGGATGAGCAGTTCTTC	CALRGQGDEQFF
TRBV7-9	many	NA	TRBJ2-3	TGTGCCAGCAGCCAAATCCCAGATACGCAGTATTTT	CASSQIPDTQYF
TRBV19	many	TRBD2	TRBJ2-3	TGTGCCTCTCAGTTTGCGTCCGGGAGGTGGAATACGCAGTATTTT	CASQFASGRWNTQYF
TRBV7-9	many	TRBD2	TRBJ2-7	TGTGCCAGCAGCCCAACTAGCGGGGGGGCCTACGAGCAGTACTTC	CASSPTSGGAYEQYF
TRBV6-5	many	NA	TRBJ2-5	TGTGCCAGCAGTTACTCCGGGGACGGGGGAGAGACCCAGTACTTC	CASSYSGDGGETQYF
TRBV11-3	few	NA	TRBJ2-6	TGTGCCAGCAGCTTAGGGGATGGGGCCAACGTCCTGACTTTC	CASSLGDGANVLTF
TRBV20-1	many	NA	TRBJ2-7	TGCAGTGCTAGAGATTCCCGGGGTGCTACCTACGAGCAGTACTTC	CSARDSRGATYEQYF
TRBV27	few	TRBD2	TRBJ2-1	TGTGCCAGCACCGCCGTTAGCGGGAGGGACAATGAGCAGTTCTTC	CASTAVSGRDNEQFF
TRBV10-1	many	NA	TRBJ2-2	TGCGCCAGCAGTGAGCCGACCCGAACCGGGGAGCTGTTTTTT	CASSEPTRTGELFF
TRBV6-1	many	TRBD2	TRBJ2-1	TGTGCCAGCAGTGATTGGGTCTTCACTAGCGGTGAGCAGTTCTTC	CASSDWVFTSGEQFF
TRBV9	NA	NA	TRBJ2-1	TGTGCCAGCAGCCCTAGGGTTGGTGAGCAGTTCTTC	CASSPRVGEQFF
TRBV7-9	many	NA	TRBJ2-7	TGTGCCAGCAGCTTGGGGTTACTAACCTACGAGCAGTACTTC	CASSLGLLTYEQYF
TRBV3-1	once	NA	TRBJ2-5	TGTGCCAGCAGCCAAGACTCTAGCCTCCAAGAGACCCAGTACTTC	CASSQDSSLQETQYF
TRBV3-2	many	NA	TRBJ1-4	TGTGCCAGCAGCCAAGCCCTGAAGGGTAGCGATGAAAAACTGTTTTTT	CASSQALKGSDEKLFF
TRBV9	NA	TRBD2	TRBJ2-7	TGTGCCAGCAGCCTAACTAGCGGGAAGGACGAGCAGTACTTC	CASSLTSGKDEQYF
TRBV9	many	TRBD1	TRBJ2-7	TGTGCCAGCAGCCACAACCCGACAGGGCCCGAGCAGTACTTC	CASSHNPTGPEQYF
TRBV12-3/TRBV12-4	NA	TRBD1	TRBJ2-3	TGTGCCAGCAAACTCCGGGACAGGGATTTCACAGATACGCAGTATTTT	CASKLRDRDFTDTQYF
TRBV5-6	NA	TRBD1	TRBJ1-1	TGTGCCAGCACCGACAGGGTTGGCACTGAAGCTTTCTTT	CASTDRVGTEAFF
TRBV12-3/TRBV12-4	many	NA	TRBJ2-3	TGTGCCAGCAGTTTACCGCCTTTAGATACGCAGTATTTT	CASSLPPLDTQYF
TRBV7-4	few	NA	TRBJ2-5	TGTGCCAGCAGTCGGGACAACCAAGACACCCAGTACTTT	CASSRDNQDTQYF
TRBV30	many	TRBD2	TRBJ2-3	TGTGCCAGCACTAGAGCGGGAGCAAGAACAGATACGCAGTATTTT	CASTRAGARTDTQYF
TRBV6-5	many	TRBD1	TRBJ1-1	TGTGCCAGCAGCCTCTCGGGACAGCGTTCTGAAGCTTTCTTT	CASSLSGQRSEAFF
TRBV15	NA	TRBD1	TRBJ2-1	TGTGCCACCAGCAGGGACAGGGGCGCCTACAATGAGCAGTTCTTC	CATSRDRGAYNEQFF
TRBV4-2	NA	NA	TRBJ2-1	TGTGCCAGCAGCCAAGAGGCTGCGGACCTCCACAATGAGCAGTTCTTC	CASSQEAADLHNEQFF
TRBV28	few	NA	TRBJ2-7	TGTGCCAGCAGCCCCCGCCAATTCTCCTACGAGCAGTACTTC	CASSPRQFSYEQYF
TRBV7-2	many	NA	TRBJ2-4	TGTGCCAGCACCAAGAACCAGGAAAACATTCAGTACTTC	CASTKNQENIQYF
TRBV9	many	TRBD1	TRBJ1-3	TGTGCCAGCAGCGTAGAGCAGGGGGCTGGAAACACCATATATTTT	CASSVEQGAGNTIYF